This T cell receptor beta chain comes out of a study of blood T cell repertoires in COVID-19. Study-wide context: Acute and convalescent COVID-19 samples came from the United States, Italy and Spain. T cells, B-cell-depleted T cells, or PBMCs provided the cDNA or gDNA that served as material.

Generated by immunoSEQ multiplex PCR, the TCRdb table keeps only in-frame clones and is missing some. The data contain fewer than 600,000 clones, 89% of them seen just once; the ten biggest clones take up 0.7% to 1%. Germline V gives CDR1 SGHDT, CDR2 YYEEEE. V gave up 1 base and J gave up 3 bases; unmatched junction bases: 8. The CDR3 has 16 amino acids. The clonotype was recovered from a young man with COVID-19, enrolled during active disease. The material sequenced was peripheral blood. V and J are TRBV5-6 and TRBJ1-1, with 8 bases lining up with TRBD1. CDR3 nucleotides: TGTGCCAGCAGCTTGCTCGGACAGGGAGAGGACACTGAAGCTTTCTTT. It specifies CASSLLGQGEDTEAFF.